Listed below are T cell receptor beta chains from one sample, sequenced in a study of post-analysis software for immune sequencing data. One entry per CDR3 protein results from TCRdb running MiXCR on the PCR reads. The table has hundreds of thousands of distinct CDR3 sequences, roughly 27% seen once; the top ten hold under 0.7%. The specimen sequenced was blood. The receptor source for this set is a girl between 5 and 17 years old with multiple sclerosis. Each CDR3 is given with its conserved first and last residue. Fields, in order: CDR3 length, V gene, J gene, D gene, CDR3 protein. A D gene is named only where the DNA matches it firmly.

14	TRBV7-9	TRBJ1-2	NA	CASSHANRGAGYTF
18	TRBV7-2	TRBJ2-1	NA	CASSSKGPFASVHNEQFF
14	TRBV29-1	TRBJ2-3	NA	CSGGCEGSTDTQYF
15	TRBV7-6	TRBJ2-1	NA	CASSPDRSAYNEQFF
13	TRBV5-1	TRBJ2-1	NA	CASSLVEANEQFF
15	TRBV5-1	TRBJ1-5	NA	CASSLDSSLAQPQHF
12	TRBV6-5	TRBJ2-3	NA	CASSTPLRGQYF
11	TRBV7-8	TRBJ2-1	NA	CASSSAMEQFF
13	TRBV18	TRBJ2-5	NA	CASSPPTSQTQYF
16	TRBV7-9	TRBJ1-2	TRBD1	CASSSPGQGALGGYTF
14	TRBV5-1	TRBJ2-2	TRBD2	CATSGLGNTGELFF
15	TRBV28	TRBJ2-6	NA	CASSLWTDGANVLTF
17	TRBV4-1	TRBJ2-3	TRBD2	CASSREWTSGMGDTQYF
14	TRBV6-2/TRBV6-3	TRBJ1-5	TRBD1	CASRPGTGSQPQHF
15	TRBV29-1	TRBJ2-5	TRBD2	CSVRLTSGSYNEQYF
15	TRBV11-2	TRBJ2-7	TRBD2	CASSLQTSGSHEQYF
16	TRBV4-3	TRBJ2-1	TRBD2	CASSPWEGRSYNEQFF
15	TRBV28	TRBJ2-7	TRBD2	CASSTGGISIVEQYF
14	TRBV20-1	TRBJ2-5	NA	CSARAWASRETQYF
15	TRBV12-3/TRBV12-4	TRBJ2-1	NA	CASSFRQGPYNEQFF
12	TRBV20-1	TRBJ2-7	NA	CSARRQLYEQYF
16	TRBV10-3	TRBJ2-1	TRBD2	CAISSSGTPPYNEQFF
15	TRBV29-1	TRBJ1-2	TRBD1	CSAPRTGIEVYGYTF
15	TRBV27	TRBJ1-2	NA	CASSTSRGRDYGYTF
12	TRBV5-6	TRBJ1-1	NA	CASSLPWVEAFF
12	TRBV7-2	TRBJ2-5	NA	CASSLGLSQQYF
14	TRBV28	TRBJ1-5	NA	CASSLVGASQPQHF
16	TRBV6-1	TRBJ2-1	NA	CASRSGRHEAYNGQFF
13	TRBV29-1	TRBJ2-6	NA	CSAARTAASVLTF
12	TRBV20-1	TRBJ2-1	NA	CSARQTYNEQFF
17	TRBV4-2	TRBJ2-1	TRBD1	CASSQFSGQAIYNEQFF
15	TRBV5-1	TRBJ2-1	TRBD2	CASSLTGGVGDEQFF
11	TRBV28	TRBJ1-2	NA	CASSTDYGYTF
14	TRBV15	TRBJ2-1	NA	CATSRDGASSEQFF
16	TRBV10-3	TRBJ1-1	NA	CAISEPLRSPTTEAFF
15	TRBV10-3	TRBJ1-2	TRBD1	CAISESSGQGVGYTF
16	TRBV7-9	TRBJ2-3	NA	CASSLRGGERGDTQYF
15	TRBV6-2/TRBV6-3	TRBJ2-5	NA	CASSTFFGDQETQYF
14	TRBV27	TRBJ1-6	NA	CASSLLGQGSPLHF
13	TRBV28	TRBJ1-2	NA	CASSPTGRRGYTF
13	TRBV7-9	TRBJ1-1	TRBD1	CASSLDWDSEAFF
13	TRBV12-3/TRBV12-4	TRBJ2-1	NA	CASSTDSYNEQFF
12	TRBV20-1	TRBJ2-1	TRBD2	CSAIAGVDEQFF
18	TRBV4-3	TRBJ2-7	TRBD2	CASSHGLAGGPPPDEQYF
16	TRBV27	TRBJ2-1	NA	CACSFLRGSSYNEQFF
15	TRBV5-1	TRBJ2-5	TRBD1	CASSIGTGGVETQYF
15	TRBV7-2	TRBJ1-5	NA	CATGTDAYSNQPQHF
14	TRBV29-1	TRBJ2-5	TRBD1	CSVASGQKQETQYF
13	TRBV13	TRBJ2-2	NA	CASTGTYTGELFF
15	TRBV21-1	TRBJ2-1	NA	CASSKTGDSVNEQFF
16	TRBV6-2/TRBV6-3	TRBJ2-3	NA	CASSYSSRGATDTQYF
16	TRBV6-5	TRBJ2-3	NA	CASKVRSSRVTDTQYF
16	TRBV28	TRBJ2-3	NA	CASSLPGPGRADTQYF
15	TRBV28	TRBJ2-1	TRBD2	CASRPIAGGRNEQFF
14	TRBV4-1	TRBJ2-1	NA	CASSPSRGGETQFF
14	TRBV12-3/TRBV12-4	TRBJ2-3	TRBD1	CASRLTGVTDAEYF
14	TRBV29-1	TRBJ2-7	NA	CSVDGAGTSYEQYF